This TCR beta chain originates from a study of shared clonotypes between healthy human individuals. Overall study: Donors consisted of a couple of women and a few men between 18 and 49.

Some clones are missing from TCRdb's copy, which holds only in-frame ones; the method was immunoSEQ multiplex PCR. There are about 2.4 million clones in the sample; 80% to 95% occur only once, and 0.36% lies in the top ten. Notes on this clone: Its antigen is unknown.

The CDR3 runs to 16 residues. The J segment lost 2 bases and the V segment lost 1 base, leaving 3 bases of the junction unmatched. Germline CDR1 is MNHEY and CDR2 is SMNVEV (reference sequence). Overall study findings and caveats: Sequencing depth was predicted to influence how clonotypes are shared among donors. The study sampled only blood, and tissue repertoires likely differ.

The sequenced sample was naive CD4+ T cells from PBMCs. The subset was: CD45RA+ positively selected. The rearrangement uses TRBV27 and TRBJ1-1; TRBD1 agrees at 11 bases. This clonotype was sampled from a man aged 18 to 35 in good health. Some clones in this sample may be carry-over from other donors' samples. The CDR3 DNA reads TGTGCCAGCAGTTTATGGGGACAGGGGGACAACACTGAAGCTTTCTTT. It yields the protein CASSLWGQGDNTEAFF.